Listed here are 10 T cell receptor beta chains from one sample, sequenced in a study of blood T cell repertoires in COVID-19. The table came from immunoSEQ multiplex PCR; TCRdb's copy has only in-frame clones and leaves some out. Counted here are about 330,000 clones, approximately 88% occurring once; the ten biggest clones make up 5%. Input material: PBMCs or T cells enriched from blood (not recorded which). The receptors stem from a man aged 30-40 years who had recovered from COVID-19.

As concerns this clone: The DNA is left out, because the CDR3 cannot be placed on it with certainty; the CDR3 is given as TCRdb lists it. The chain recombines TRBV5-1 with TRBJ1-2; the D call TRBD1 from the table was never checked on the DNA. From germline, CDR1 is SGHRS and CDR2 YFSETQ. The CDR3 length is 17 residues, termini included. The CDR3 region is CASSLRQQLGRGDGYTF.

The chain employs TRBV7-3 and TRBJ2-5; TRBD2 matches at 11 bases. V was pared by 6 bases and J by 4 bases, with 4 bases of the junction left unmatched. CDR3 length: 14 amino acids. Germline lookup yields CDR1 SGHTA and CDR2 FQGTGA. The CDR3 region is CASSTSGGGETQYF. DNA of the CDR3: TGTGCCAGCAGTACTAGCGGGGGAGGAGAGACCCAGTACTTC.

In its sample, this clone was seen once. This chain connects TRBV7-9 to TRBJ1-4; 9 bases agree with TRBD1. CDR1 is SEHNR, CDR2 FQNEAQ, per germline (reference sequence). The CDR3 totals 15 residues. The V segment lost 6 bases and the J segment 7 bases; nucleotides outside the gene matches: 9. The CDR3 reads CASRPPGQGPEKLFF. CDR3 bases: TGTGCCAGCAGACCCCCGGGACAGGGTCCTGAAAAACTGTTTTTT.

The gene calls are TRBV6-5 and TRBJ1-5; 9 bases match TRBD1. Germline assignment: CDR1 MNHEY and CDR2 SVGAGI. The CDR3 contains 14 residues. V lost 7 bases, J lost 6 bases, and 7 bases stayed unmatched. The CDR3 DNA reads TGTGCCAGCACCCATGGACAGGGGAGTCAGCCCCAGCATTTT. Translation: CASTHGQGSQPQHF.

The V and J genes are TRBV3-1 (or the pseudogene TRBV3-2) and TRBJ2-7, with 7 positions matching TRBD1. V lost 4 bases and J lost 5; bases outside the gene matches: 5. The CDR3 runs 13 residues. Looked up from germline, CDR1 is LGHDT and CDR2 is YNNKEL (reference sequence). The CDR3 sequence is CASSLDRFNEQYF. DNA for the CDR3: TGTGCCAGCAGCCTGGACAGGTTTAACGAGCAGTACTTC.

V gene TRBV24-1 combines with J gene TRBJ2-3; a weak D match, TRBD2 (7 bases). This CDR3 contains 16 residues. Trimming stripped 1 base from V and 4 bases from J, with 14 bases between. The germline CDR1 and CDR2 sequences are KGHDR and SFDVKD. CDR3 in amino acids: CATSDFAGADADTQYF. The CDR3 nucleotides are TGTGCCACCAGTGATTTTGCGGGGGCTGACGCAGATACGCAGTATTTT.

The chain is built from TRBV7-3 and TRBJ2-1, with 12 bases aligning to TRBD2. J gave up 4 bases and V 5 bases, and 6 bases lay outside the gene matches. This CDR3 region has 16 residues. From germline, CDR1 is SGHTA and CDR2 FQGTGA. The CDR3 nucleotides read TGTGCCAGCAGCCCTAGGACTAGCGGGATGTACAATGAGCAGTTCTTC. It specifies CASSPRTSGMYNEQFF.

The chain has TRBV19 and TRBJ1-1; D perhaps matches TRBD1 (5 bases). Germline values: CDR1 LNHDA, CDR2 SQIVND (reference sequence). V shed 9 bases and J shed 2 bases, with 19 bases lying between them. The CDR3 has 15 residues. CDR3 coding DNA: TGTGCCAGCACCGAGGGGAGGAAACTAAACACTGAAGCTTTCTTT. Translation: CASTEGRKLNTEAFF.

The chain has TRBV6-5 and TRBJ2-3, with TRBD1 matching over 10 bases. The V segment lost 6 bases and the J segment 3 bases; nucleotides outside the gene matches: 6. CDR1 is MNHEY, CDR2 SVGAGI, per germline. This CDR3 region has 15 residues. CDR3 region: CASSPTGGLTDTQYF. The CDR3 region has the DNA TGTGCCAGCAGCCCGACAGGGGGCTTGACAGATACGCAGTATTTT.

The chain combines TRBV5-1 with TRBJ1-5; D is perhaps TRBD1 (6 bases). V lost 4 bases, J lost 0 bases, and 17 bases lay in between. This CDR3 contains 17 residues. CDR1 and CDR2 from the germline V gene are SGHRS and YFSETQ. CDR3 residues: CASSPWGTGNSNQPQHF. The CDR3 DNA sequence: TGCGCCAGCAGCCCATGGGGCACAGGGAATAGCAATCAGCCCCAGCATTTT.